The entry that follows covers one TCR beta chain sequence. This PCR relied on a set of 60 Vbeta primers and 13 Jbeta primers. The protocol was immunoSEQ multiplex PCR, while the TCRdb copy is restricted to in-frame clones and leaves out a portion. This sample has roughly 180,000 clones, with more than 70% found just once. This sample stems from a study of cytomegalovirus exposure and HLA in healthy donors. This CDR3 is 14 amino acids long. Germline trimming cut 0 bases from V and 10 bases from J; bases unmatched to any gene: 8. Germline loops: CDR1 SGHRS, CDR2 YFSETQ. This receptor was obtained from a man aged 25-40 years in good health and CMV-seronegative. This chain joins TRBV5-1 and TRBJ2-3, with TRBD2 matching over 7 bases. The source material was PBMCs. The DNA for the CDR3 is TGCGCCAGCAGCTTGGATACAGCGGGGAGCTCGCAGTATTTT. Translating gives CASSLDTAGSSQYF.